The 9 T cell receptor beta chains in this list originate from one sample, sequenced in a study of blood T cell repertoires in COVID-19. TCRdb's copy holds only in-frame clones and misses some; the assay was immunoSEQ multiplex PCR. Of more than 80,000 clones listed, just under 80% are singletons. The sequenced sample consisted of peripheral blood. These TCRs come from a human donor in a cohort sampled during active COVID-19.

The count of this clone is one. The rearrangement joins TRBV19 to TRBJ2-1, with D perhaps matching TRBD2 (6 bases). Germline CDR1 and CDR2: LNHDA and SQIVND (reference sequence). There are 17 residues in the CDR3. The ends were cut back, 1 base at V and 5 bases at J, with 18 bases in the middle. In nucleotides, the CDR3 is TGTGCCAGTAGTATAGGCCCCCCAGCGGACTACGACAATGAGCAGTTCTTC. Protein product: CASSIGPPADYDNEQFF.

The DNA of the CDR3 is TGTGCCAGCAGTCAAGGACTAGCGGGAGGGAACGGGGAGCTGTTTTTT. Its protein product is CASSQGLAGGNGELFF. The chain couples TRBV27 to TRBJ2-2; 15 nucleotides line up with TRBD2. Germline CDR1 reads MNHEY; CDR2 reads SMNVEV (reference sequence). V dropped 5 bases and J dropped 7; count of bases not matched to a gene: 5. The CDR3 has 16 residues.

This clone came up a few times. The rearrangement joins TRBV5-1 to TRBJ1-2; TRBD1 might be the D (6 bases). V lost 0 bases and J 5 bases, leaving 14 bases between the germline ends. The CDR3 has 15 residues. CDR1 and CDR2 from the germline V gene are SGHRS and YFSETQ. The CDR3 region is CASSLEGRGLYGYTF. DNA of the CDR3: TGCGCCAGCAGCTTGGAGGGCAGGGGACTATATGGCTACACCTTC.

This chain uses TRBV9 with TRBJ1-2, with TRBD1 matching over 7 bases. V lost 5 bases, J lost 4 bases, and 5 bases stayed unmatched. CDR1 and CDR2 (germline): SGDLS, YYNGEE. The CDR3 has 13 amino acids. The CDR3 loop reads CASSGQVPYGYTF. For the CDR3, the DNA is TGTGCCAGCAGTGGACAGGTTCCCTATGGCTACACCTTC.

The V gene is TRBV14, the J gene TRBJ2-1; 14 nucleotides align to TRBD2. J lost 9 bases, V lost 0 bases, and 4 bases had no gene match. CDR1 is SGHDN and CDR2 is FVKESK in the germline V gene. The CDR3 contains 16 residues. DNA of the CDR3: TGTGCCAGCAGCCAAGATCTGGGACTAGCGGGAGTTGAGCAGTTCTTC. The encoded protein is CASSQDLGLAGVEQFF. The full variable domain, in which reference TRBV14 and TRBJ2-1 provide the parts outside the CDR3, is EAGVTQFPSHSVIEKGQTVTLRCDPISGHDNLYWYRRVMGKEIKFLLHFVKESKQDESGMPNNRFLAERTGGTYSTLKVQPAELEDSGVYFCASSQDLGLAGVEQFFGPGTRLTVL.

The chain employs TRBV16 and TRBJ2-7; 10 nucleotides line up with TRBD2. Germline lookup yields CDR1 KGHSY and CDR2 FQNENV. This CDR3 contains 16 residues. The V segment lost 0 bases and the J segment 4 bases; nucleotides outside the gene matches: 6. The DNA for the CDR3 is TGTGCCAGCAGCCAATCCCAGTCTAGCGGGAGTTACGAGCAGTACTTC. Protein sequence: CASSQSQSSGSYEQYF.

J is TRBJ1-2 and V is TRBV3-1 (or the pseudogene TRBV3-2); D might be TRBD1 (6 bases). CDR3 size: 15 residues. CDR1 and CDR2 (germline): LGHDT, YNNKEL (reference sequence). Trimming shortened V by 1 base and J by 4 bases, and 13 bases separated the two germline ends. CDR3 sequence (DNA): TGTGCCAGCAGCCAAGCTGCCCAAGGGGGCTATGGCTACACCTTC. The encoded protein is CASSQAAQGGYGYTF.

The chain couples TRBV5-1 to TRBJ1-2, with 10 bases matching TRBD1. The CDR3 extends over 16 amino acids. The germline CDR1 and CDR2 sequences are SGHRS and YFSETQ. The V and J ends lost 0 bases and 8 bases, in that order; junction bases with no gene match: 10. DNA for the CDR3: TGCGCCAGCAGCTTGGGACAGGGGGCCTCGGCCGGAGGCTACACCTTC. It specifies CASSLGQGASAGGYTF.

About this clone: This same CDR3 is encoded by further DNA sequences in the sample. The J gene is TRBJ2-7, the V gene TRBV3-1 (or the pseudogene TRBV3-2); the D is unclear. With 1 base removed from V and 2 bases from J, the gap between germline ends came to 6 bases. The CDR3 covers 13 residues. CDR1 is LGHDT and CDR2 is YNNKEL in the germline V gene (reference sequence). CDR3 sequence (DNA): TGTGCCAGCAGCCAAGCCGGTCCCTACGAGCAGTACTTC. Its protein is CASSQAGPYEQYF.